These 25 T cell receptor beta chains came from one sample sequenced in a study of T cells in Graves' hyperthyroidism and ophthalmopathy. The TCR beta CDR3 regions underwent amplification using RNA transcripts as the source. HTBI primers drove first-round RT-PCR of the TCR CDR3. TCRdb re-called the multiplex PCR reads through MiXCR, storing one row per CDR3 protein. The table lists about 640,000 distinct CDR3 sequences, less than 25% of them singletons, with around a third in the top ten. Material: blood. All receptors derive from a young man with Graves' ophthalmopathy.

There are many counts of this clonotype. CDR3: CASSLGTGGRHF. The CDR3 bases are TGTGCCAGCAGTTTAGGGACAGGGGGCCGGCATTTT. The rearrangement links TRBV12-3 or TRBV12-4 to TRBJ1-5; 11 nucleotides line up with TRBD1. This CDR3 has 12 residues. V gave up 1 base and J gave up 15 bases; unmatched junction bases: 2.

This clonotype was detected a few times. This chain links TRBV30 with TRBJ2-5; maybe TRBD1 (6 bases). Germline values: CDR1 GTSNPN, CDR2 SVGIG (reference sequence). The CDR3 totals 14 residues. The germline V and J ends were trimmed by 4 bases and 7 bases, with 19 bases remaining between them. The CDR3 region is CAWKGTGKRGTQYF. DNA for the CDR3: TGTGCCTGGAAGGGTACAGGGAAGAGAGGGACCCAGTACTTC. Filled out from reference TRBV30 and TRBJ2-5, the complete variable domain reads SQTIHQWPATLVQPVGSPLSLECTVEGTSNPNLYWYRQAAGRGLQLLFYSVGIGQISSEVPQNLSASRPQDRQFILSSKKLLLSDSGFYLCAWKGTGKRGTQYFGPGTRLLVL.

Details on this clonotype: Without the conserved terminal phenylalanine or tryptophan, this CDR3 likely stems from a read error. This chain connects TRBV2 to TRBJ2-7; 8 bases are a match to TRBD1. The CDR3 runs 14 residues. With V trimmed by 9 bases and J by 2 bases, 9 bases remained unmatched. From germline, CDR1 is SNHLY and CDR2 FYNNEI. CDR3 nucleotide sequence: TGTGCCAGGCAAAACGGGACAGGAGCCTACGAGCAGTACTCC. This translates into CARQNGTGAYEQYS.

The chain uses TRBV5-6 and TRBJ2-1, with a possible D match to TRBD2 (6 bases). Germline V gene sequence: CDR1 SGHDT, CDR2 YYEEEE. The CDR3 spans 14 residues. V was pared by 5 bases and J by 4 bases, with 13 bases between. In DNA form, the CDR3 reads TGTGCCAGCAGTACGGGACTTACGTACAATGAGCAGTTCTTC. Amino acid sequence: CASSTGLTYNEQFF. The complete variable domain, with remaining parts taken from reference TRBV5-6 and TRBJ2-1, reads DAGVTQSPTHLIKTRGQQVTLRCSPKSGHDTVSWYQQALGQGPQFIFQYYEEEERQRGNFPDRFSGHQFPNYSSELNVNALLLGDSALYLCASSTGLTYNEQFFGPGTRLTVL.

This clonotype has a count of ten or more. The chain has TRBV28 and TRBJ2-1; no definite D call. The CDR3 spans 16 residues. The V gene's germline CDR1 is MDHEN and CDR2 SYDVKM. V shed 4 bases and J shed 4 bases, with 17 bases lying between them. The CDR3 reads CASSSLPVTQYNEQFF. CDR3 sequence (DNA): TGTGCCAGCAGTTCCCTGCCGGTTACGCAGTACAATGAGCAGTTCTTC.

Only a few counts were recorded for this clonotype. This sequence joins TRBV7-3 and TRBJ2-1, with 11 bases that match TRBD1. There are 15 residues in the CDR3. With 5 bases clipped from V and 3 bases from J, the junction kept 3 bases outside the gene matches. From germline, CDR1 is SGHTA and CDR2 FQGTGA. The DNA for the CDR3 is TGTGCCAGCAGCCAAGGGACAGGGGGCTACAATGAGCAGTTCTTC. This encodes CASSQGTGGYNEQFF.

This chain links TRBV4-2 with TRBJ1-1, with D perhaps TRBD1 (5 bases). CDR1 and CDR2 from the germline V gene are LGHNA and YNFKEQ. This CDR3 comprises 17 residues. V lost 1 base, J lost 0 bases, and 15 bases lay in between. DNA for the CDR3: TGTGCCAGCAGCCAAGGCCAGGGTTCACGGATGAACACTGAAGCTTTCTTT. Its translation is CASSQGQGSRMNTEAFF.

This clonotype was seen a few times. This chain joins TRBV5-1 and TRBJ1-4; 7 bases agree with TRBD1. Per the germline V gene, CDR1 is SGHRS and CDR2 is YFSETQ. J lost 4 bases, V lost 5 bases, and 8 bases had no gene match. The CDR3 loop spans 15 amino acids. The CDR3 DNA sequence: TGCGCCAGCAGTTACGCAGGGGGTGGTAATGAAAAACTGTTTTTT. The encoded protein is CASSYAGGGNEKLFF.

The V and J genes are TRBV28 and TRBJ1-3; D call uncertain. V lost 1 base to trimming and J lost 1 base, with 5 bases between them. CDR3 length: 14 residues. CDR1 is MDHEN, CDR2 SYDVKM, per germline. The CDR3 here is CASSLYGSGNTIYF. For the CDR3, the DNA is TGTGCCAGCAGTTTATACGGGTCTGGAAACACCATATATTTT.

In this sample, this clonotype turned up a few times. The chain has TRBV25-1 and TRBJ2-3; 7 bases agree with TRBD2. V lost 7 bases to trimming and J lost 5 bases; unmatched junction nucleotides: 15. This CDR3 spans 16 amino acids. In germline, CDR1 is MGHDK, CDR2 SYGVNS. This CDR3 is CASTAGTIPDGDTQYF. In DNA, the CDR3 is TGTGCCAGCACAGCCGGGACTATCCCCGACGGAGATACGCAGTATTTT.

This clonotype has only a few counts. The gene calls are TRBV7-3 and TRBJ2-1; 16 nucleotides align to TRBD2. Germline CDR1 reads SGHTA; CDR2 reads FQGTGA. CDR3 length equals 18 residues. J lost 9 bases, V lost 5 bases, and 13 bases had no gene match. As DNA, the CDR3 is TGTGCCAGCAGCCCCCGGGGACTAGCGGGAGGGCACCCGACTGAGCAGTTCTTC. It yields the protein CASSPRGLAGGHPTEQFF. The full variable domain, with the rest looked up from reference TRBV7-3 and TRBJ2-1, is GAGVSQTPSNKVTEKGKYVELRCDPISGHTALYWYRQSLGQGPEFLIYFQGTGAADDSGLPNDRFFAVRPEGSVSTLKIQRTERGDSAVYLCASSPRGLAGGHPTEQFFGPGTRLTVL.

This clonotype showed up many times. The junction shows a germline mismatch at one end, possibly a read error. This rearrangement joins TRBV5-1 to TRBJ2-7; 10 bases agree with TRBD2. Germline CDR1 reads SGHRS; CDR2 reads YFSETQ. The CDR3 is made up of 15 amino acids. The CDR3 nucleotides read TGTGCCAGCAGCCCTGGGACTAGCGCCACCTACGAGCAGTACTTC. Amino acids: CASSPGTSATYEQYF.

This clonotype was counted only a few times. V gene TRBV27 combines with J gene TRBJ2-1; TRBD2 might be the D (6 bases). Germline V lookup: CDR1 MNHEY, CDR2 SMNVEV (reference sequence). Trimming cost V 9 bases and J 8 bases, with 20 bases left between them. CDR3 length: 14 amino acids. CDR3 coding DNA: TGTGCCAGTAGGTGGAGGGGACCCCTCGATGAGCAGTTCTTC. Translation: CASRWRGPLDEQFF.

This clonotype turned up a few times. This chain joins TRBV20-1 and TRBJ2-7; D call uncertain. V lost 2 bases and J 10 bases, leaving 12 bases between the germline ends. Germline V CDR1 and CDR2: DFQATT, SNEGSKA (reference sequence). This CDR3 region has 11 residues. CDR3 DNA: TGCAGTGCTAGAATGGCGTCCAATCAGTACTTC. It is translated as CSARMASNQYF.

The chain carries TRBV4-1 and TRBJ2-4, with 12 nucleotides matching TRBD2. The germline V gene has CDR1 MGHRA and CDR2 YSYEKL. The junction had 3 bases not matched to a gene; V was cut back by 2 bases and J by 1 base. CDR3 length: 17 residues. DNA of the CDR3: TGCGCCAGCAGCCAACCGACTAGCGGGAGTGCCAAAAACATTCAGTACTTC. Translating it yields CASSQPTSGSAKNIQYF.

V and J are TRBV4-1 and TRBJ2-5; 7 nucleotides align to TRBD1. Germline V gene lookup returns CDR1 MGHRA and CDR2 YSYEKL. Losses at the gene ends were 0 bases for V and 2 bases for J; bases not matched to a gene: 6. The CDR3 consists of 16 residues. The CDR3 loop is CASSQDWDSIQETQYF. In DNA form, the CDR3 reads TGCGCCAGCAGCCAAGATTGGGACAGCATACAAGAGACCCAGTACTTC.

The V gene is TRBV7-8, the J gene TRBJ1-5; TRBD1 is a possible D gene (5 bases). Germline V CDR1 and CDR2: SGHVS, FQNEAQ. The ends were cut back, 3 bases at V and 4 bases at J, with 19 bases in the middle. This CDR3 region has 17 residues. Written as DNA, the CDR3 is TGTGCCAGCAGCTTCTGGAGGCAGGGTAGGGAAAATCAGCCCCAGCATTTT. Translation: CASSFWRQGRENQPQHF.

The chain carries TRBV6-2 or TRBV6-3 and TRBJ1-5, with D possibly matching TRBD1 (6 bases). The germline CDR1 and CDR2 sequences are MNHEY and SVGEGT. The CDR3 sequence is 15 residues long. The V and J ends lost 6 bases and 4 bases respectively, with 16 bases between them. CDR3 region: CASRTLTGINQPQHF. As DNA, the CDR3 is TGTGCCAGCAGGACCTTAACAGGGATAAATCAGCCCCAGCATTTT.

The chain carries TRBV29-1 and TRBJ1-2; 7 nucleotides align to TRBD1. The CDR3 is made up of 12 amino acids. In germline, CDR1 is SQVTM, CDR2 ANQGSEA. V lost 7 bases to trimming and J lost 4 bases; unmatched junction nucleotides: 6. The CDR3 region has the DNA TGCAGCGCAACTGACAGGGCCTATGGCTACACCTTC. As protein: CSATDRAYGYTF.

This clonotype occurred many times. V usage is TRBV5-5 and J usage is TRBJ2-5, with D unresolved. CDR1 is SGHKS, CDR2 YYEKEE, per germline (reference sequence). Deletions cut 6 bases from V and 0 bases from J, with 21 bases between. There are 17 residues in the CDR3. CDR3 in DNA: TGTGCCAGCATGCCAACCCCCTTTGACGGTTACCAAGAGACCCAGTACTTC. Its translation: CASMPTPFDGYQETQYF.

This clonotype has just a few counts. The V and J genes are TRBV5-4 and TRBJ2-7; TRBD1 agrees at 9 bases. CDR1 SGHNT and CDR2 YYREEE come from the germline V gene (reference sequence). J lost 5 bases, V lost 3 bases, and 6 bases had no gene match. There are 14 residues in the CDR3. CDR3 protein: CASSSTGGADEQYF. The DNA for the CDR3 is TGTGCCAGCAGCTCAACAGGGGGCGCGGACGAGCAGTACTTC.

The J gene is TRBJ1-3, the V gene TRBV6-5, with D hard to call. Germline V CDR1 and CDR2: MNHEY, SVGAGI. The CDR3 extends over 17 amino acids. V lost 0 bases and J lost 2, with 14 bases in between. DNA for the CDR3: TGTGCCAGCAGTTACTCAGGTGCCAGGACGCCTGGAAACACCATATATTTT. Residues: CASSYSGARTPGNTIYF.

This sequence joins TRBV9 and TRBJ1-5; D is unclear. V lost 0 bases and J 3 bases, leaving 4 bases between the germline ends. The CDR3 covers 13 residues. The V gene's germline CDR1 is SGDLS and CDR2 YYNGEE. For the CDR3, the DNA is TGTGCCAGCAGCGTAGGGGTCAATCAGCCCCAGCATTTT. This encodes CASSVGVNQPQHF.

With respect to this clonotype: Lacking the conserved final phenylalanine or tryptophan, this CDR3 likely reflects a read error. The chain joins TRBV25-1 to TRBJ2-5; 8 bases are a match to TRBD2. CDR3 length: 13 amino acids. Germline CDR1 and CDR2: MGHDK and SYGVNS. The V segment lost 6 bases and the J segment 4 bases; nucleotides outside the gene matches: 4. CDR3 sequence reads: CASRGLARETQYS. The CDR3 DNA reads TGTGCCAGCAGAGGACTAGCTAGAGAGACCCAGTACTCC.

This clonotype turned up a few times. The rearrangement uses TRBV5-6 and TRBJ2-7; maybe TRBD2 (7 bases). Trimming shortened V by 0 bases and J by 3 bases, and 13 bases separated the two germline ends. Germline-derived CDR1 and CDR2 are SGHDT and YYEEEE. CDR3 length equals 15 residues. This CDR3 is CASSLEGGVNYEQYF. CDR3 bases: TGTGCCAGCAGCTTGGAGGGGGGGGTAAACTACGAGCAGTACTTC.